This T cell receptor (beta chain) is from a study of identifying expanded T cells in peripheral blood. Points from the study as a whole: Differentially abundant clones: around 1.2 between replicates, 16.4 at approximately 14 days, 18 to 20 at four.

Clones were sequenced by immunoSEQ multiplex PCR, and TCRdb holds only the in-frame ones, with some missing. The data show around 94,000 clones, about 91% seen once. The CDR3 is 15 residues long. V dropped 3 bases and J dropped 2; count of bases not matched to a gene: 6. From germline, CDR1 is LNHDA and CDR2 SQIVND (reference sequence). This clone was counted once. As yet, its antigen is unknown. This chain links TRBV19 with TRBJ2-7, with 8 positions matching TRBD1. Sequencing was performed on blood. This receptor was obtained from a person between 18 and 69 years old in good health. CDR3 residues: CASSISGGSTYEQYF. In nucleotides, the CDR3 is TGTGCCAGTAGTATTTCAGGGGGCAGCACCTACGAGCAGTACTTC.